This TCR beta chain was found in a study of CD8+ T cells in alopecia areata. RNA was extracted and reverse transcribed into cDNA as the sequencing template. Data came from immunoSEQ multiplex PCR; TCRdb stores just in-frame clones and leaves some out. The sample consists of around 100,000 clones, about two fifths of them appearing once. The receptor comes from a human donor with alopecia areata. Sequencing was done on a sample of CD4+ T cells sorted from blood.

The CDR3 DNA sequence: TGTGCCAGCAGCTTAGGAGGACAAGAGACCCAGTACTTC. As protein: CASSLGGQETQYF. This chain uses TRBV11-2 with TRBJ2-5; D is unresolved. Trimming removed 1 base from V and 2 bases from J, with 5 bases in between. The germline CDR1 and CDR2 sequences are SGHAT and FQNNGV. The CDR3 covers 13 residues.